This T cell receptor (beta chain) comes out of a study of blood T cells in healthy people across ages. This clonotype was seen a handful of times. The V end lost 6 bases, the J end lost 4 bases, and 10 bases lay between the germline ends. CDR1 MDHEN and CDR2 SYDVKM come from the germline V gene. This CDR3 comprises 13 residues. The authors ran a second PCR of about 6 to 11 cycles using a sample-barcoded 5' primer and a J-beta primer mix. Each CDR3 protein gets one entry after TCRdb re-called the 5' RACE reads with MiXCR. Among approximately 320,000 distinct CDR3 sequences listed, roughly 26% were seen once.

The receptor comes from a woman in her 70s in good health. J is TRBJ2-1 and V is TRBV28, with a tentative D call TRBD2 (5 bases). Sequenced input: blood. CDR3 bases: TGTGCCAGCAGCTCCCGGGATTACAATGAGCAGTTCTTC. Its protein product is CASSSRDYNEQFF.